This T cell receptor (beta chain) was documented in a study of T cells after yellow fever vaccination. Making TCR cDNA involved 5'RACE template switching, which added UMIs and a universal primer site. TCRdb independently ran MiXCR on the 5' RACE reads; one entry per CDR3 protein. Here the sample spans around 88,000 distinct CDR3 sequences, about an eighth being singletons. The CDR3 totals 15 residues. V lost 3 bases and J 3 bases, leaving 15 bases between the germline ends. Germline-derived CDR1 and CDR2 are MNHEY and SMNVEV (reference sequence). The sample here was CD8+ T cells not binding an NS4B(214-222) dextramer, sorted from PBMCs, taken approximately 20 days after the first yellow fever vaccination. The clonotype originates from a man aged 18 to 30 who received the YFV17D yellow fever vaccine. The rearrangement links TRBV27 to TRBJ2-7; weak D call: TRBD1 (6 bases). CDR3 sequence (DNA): TGTGCCAGCAGTTTTATCGACAGGCGTAACTACGAGCAGTACTTC. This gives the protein CASSFIDRRNYEQYF.